What follows is one T cell receptor beta chain and its context. The antigen remains undetermined. The record originates from a study of cytomegalovirus exposure and HLA in healthy donors. About the study: Genotyping of some 390 donors showed that about 84% belonged to the Caucasian-associated ancestry cluster. Study-level results: Some TCR beta chains (about 170 of them) were listed as cytomegalovirus-associated. Upon later analysis, HLA-associated TCR beta chains proved more clonally expanded than other, equally common chains. Some V segments, TRBV6-2 and TRBV6-3 among them, were indistinguishable and were therefore excluded.

The PCR was carried out with 60 Vbeta primers and 13 Jbeta primers. The protocol was immunoSEQ multiplex PCR, while the TCRdb copy is restricted to in-frame clones and leaves out a portion. Of about 89,000 clones listed, 85% are singletons. The CDR3 extends over 14 amino acids. CDR1 is SGHRS and CDR2 is YFSETQ in the germline V gene. V was pared by 0 bases and J by 2 bases, with 1 base of the junction left unmatched. The sample comprised PBMCs. This TCR was recovered from a man aged 35 to 55 in good health and CMV-seropositive. V gene TRBV5-1 combines with J gene TRBJ2-7; 8 bases are a match to TRBD1. The CDR3 nucleotides read TGCGCCAGCAGCTTGGGGACAGGGCCCTACGAGCAGTACTTC. This gives the protein CASSLGTGPYEQYF.